This TCR beta chain stems from a study of blood T cell repertoires in COVID-19. Study-level information: From the United States, Italy and Spain came samples of acute and convalescent COVID-19. In each case, the material was cDNA or gDNA derived from T cells, B-cell-depleted T cells, or PBMCs.

The V end lost 0 bases, the J end lost 13 bases, and 9 bases lay between the germline ends. Germline lookup yields CDR1 MNHNS and CDR2 SASEGT. This CDR3 has 12 residues. Data came from immunoSEQ multiplex PCR; TCRdb stores just in-frame clones and leaves some out. The sample includes 62,000 or so clones, 80% to 90% of them seen just once. Those who participated ranged in age from about 18 to 95 years and resided in around 22 US areas. Which cohort a participant joined came from the clinical history participants gave. The chain has TRBV6-1 and TRBJ1-4; possibly TRBD1 for D (6 bases). This sequence was found in a woman aged 40 to 50 with acute COVID-19. The sequenced sample consisted of PBMCs or T cells enriched from blood (not recorded which). The CDR3 here is CASSEAGALLFF. The DNA of the CDR3 is TGTGCCAGCAGTGAAGCGGGGGCCCTACTGTTTTTT.